This T cell receptor beta chain is drawn from a study of T-cell reconstitution after alpha-beta-depleted transplantation in children. Unique molecular identifiers were incorporated into the prepared TCRbeta library. TCRdb redid the calling of the PCR reads with MiXCR, one entry per CDR3 protein. The table records over 550,000 distinct CDR3 sequences, about 10% of them present only once. The CDR3 is made up of 17 amino acids. Losses at the gene ends were 4 bases for V and 2 bases for J; bases not matched to a gene: 9. CDR1 SGDLS and CDR2 YYNGEE come from the germline V gene. The source was PBMCs from the stem cell graft donor, collected from the stem cell graft. The chain combines TRBV9 with TRBJ2-7; 13 nucleotides line up with TRBD2. The clonotype was recovered from a human donor who donated a stem cell graft to a child with acute myeloid leukemia. CDR3 sequence: CASSLGLAGVLPYEQYF. CDR3 in DNA: TGTGCCAGCAGCCTTGGACTAGCGGGAGTTCTCCCCTACGAGCAGTACTTC.